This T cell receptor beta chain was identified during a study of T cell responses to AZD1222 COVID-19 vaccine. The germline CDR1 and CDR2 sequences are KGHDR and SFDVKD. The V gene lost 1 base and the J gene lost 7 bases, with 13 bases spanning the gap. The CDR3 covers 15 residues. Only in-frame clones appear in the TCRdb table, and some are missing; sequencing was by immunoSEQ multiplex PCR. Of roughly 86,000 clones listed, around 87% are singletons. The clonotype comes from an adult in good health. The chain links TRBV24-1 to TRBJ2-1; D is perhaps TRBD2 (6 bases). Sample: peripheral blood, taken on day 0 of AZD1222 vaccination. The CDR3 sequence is CATSDFSGRGNEQFF. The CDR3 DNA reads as TGTGCCACCAGTGATTTCTCCGGGAGAGGAAATGAGCAGTTCTTC.